The TCR beta chain under discussion was sequenced for a study of cytomegalovirus exposure and HLA in healthy donors. Overall study results and limits: In a later analysis, HLA-associated beta chains showed higher expansion and lower generation probabilities than comparable chains. Serostatus for CMV was the only available immune exposure information.

The CDR3 length is 14 residues. V dropped 2 bases and J dropped 1; count of bases not matched to a gene: 2. Germline CDR1 and CDR2: MDHEN and SYDVKM. This clone was seen only once. Its antigen is as yet unknown. Other DNA sequences within the sample encode an identical CDR3. Researchers ran the PCR with 60 Vbeta and 13 Jbeta primers. Assay used: immunoSEQ multiplex PCR; TCRdb lists only in-frame clones, some missing. The profile covers some 150,000 clones, with about three quarters appearing a single time and 3% taken by the ten largest. Donors were nominally healthy when sampled, though unrecorded immune exposures were likely.

The receptor's source is a man aged 35 to 55 in good health and CMV-seropositive. The V gene is TRBV28, the J gene TRBJ2-7; 7 nucleotides line up with TRBD2. The specimen was PBMCs. The CDR3 is CASSLGGGSYEQYF. The CDR3 DNA sequence: TGTGCCAGCAGTTTAGGGGGAGGGTCCTACGAGCAGTACTTC.